This is a list of T cell receptor beta chains from one sample in a study of blood T cell repertoires in COVID-19. Produced via immunoSEQ multiplex PCR; TCRdb's table is partial and in-frame only. The data hold tens of thousands of clones, with around nine tenths observed a single time. Sequences were obtained from peripheral blood. The receptors shown here come from a human donor with active COVID-19. The donor label of this sample is uncertain. Each CDR3 is given with its conserved first and last residue. A D gene is named only where the DNA matches it firmly. Only part of the rows carry a size: once, few, many, or a class if the clone is expanded.

>TRBD2|TRBJ2-1|TRBV5-1|NA
TGCGCCAGCAGCTCCCTAGCGGGAGCTAGGAATGAGCAGTTCTTC
CASSSLAGARNEQFF
>NA|TRBJ1-1|TRBV10-2|NA
TGCGCCAGCAGTGAGGGGCGGGGGGATGTCAACACTGAAGCTTTCTTT
CASSEGRGDVNTEAFF
>TRBD1|TRBJ1-1|TRBV9|NA
TGTGCCAGCAGCCCCTGGGGACAGGGTGTTTTCACTGAAGCTTTCTTT
CASSPWGQGVFTEAFF
>TRBD1|TRBJ1-2|TRBV5-6|NA
TGTGCCAGCGGAAGCCGGGACAGTTATGGCTACACCTTC
CASGSRDSYGYTF
>TRBD1|TRBJ1-3|TRBV7-9|NA
TGTGCCAGCAGCGACCGGGACAGGGGTAATGAAAACACCATATATTTT
CASSDRDRGNENTIYF
>TRBD2|TRBJ2-5|TRBV7-3|NA
TGTGCCAGCAGCTTAAGGGCGGGAGTGAAAGAGACCCAGTACTTC
CASSLRAGVKETQYF
>NA|TRBJ2-2|TRBV7-3|NA
TGTGCCAGCAGCTTAAGGGGAGCTGGGGCGAACACCGGGGAGCTGTTTTTT
CASSLRGAGANTGELFF
>NA|TRBJ2-5|TRBV5-5|NA
TGTGCCAGCAGCTTGGCCGAAACAGGCGCCTACCAAGAGACCCAGTACTTC
CASSLAETGAYQETQYF
>NA|TRBJ1-5|TRBV19|NA
TGTGCCAGTAGTATAGTTGGCACCCAGCCCCAGCATTTT
CASSIVGTQPQHF
>TRBD2|TRBJ2-1|TRBV18|NA
TGTGCCAGCTCACTGTCTGATGCGGGGGCCTACAATGAGCAGTTCTTC
CASSLSDAGAYNEQFF
>TRBD2|TRBJ2-1|TRBV5-1|NA
TGCGCCAGCAGCTTGGGAGCTAGCGGGGGAGGGGATGAGCAGTTCTTC
CASSLGASGGGDEQFF
>NA|TRBJ1-5|TRBV3-1/TRBV3-2|NA
TGTGCCAGCAGCCAAGATTGGAGTCAGCCCCAGCATTTT
CASSQDWSQPQHF
>NA|TRBJ1-5|TRBV5-5|NA
TGTGCCAGCAGCTTGTACAGCTATAGCAATCAGCCCCAGCATTTT
CASSLYSYSNQPQHF
>TRBD1|TRBJ1-4|TRBV30|NA
TGTGCCTGGGGGGACAGGGTGTATGTTGGAACTAATGAAAAACTGTTTTTT
CAWGDRVYVGTNEKLFF
>NA|TRBJ2-3|TRBV7-9|NA
TGTGCCAGCAGCTTAGGGTACAGAGTACACACAGATACGCAGTATTTT
CASSLGYRVHTDTQYF
>NA|TRBJ1-3|TRBV11-3|NA
TGTGCCAGCAGCCCCGCGGGGAGCCCAGGAAACACCATATATTTT
CASSPAGSPGNTIYF
>NA|TRBJ1-5|TRBV5-4|NA
TGTGCCAGCAGCTTGACCCCCGGGAATCAGCCCCAGCATTTT
CASSLTPGNQPQHF
>TRBD1|TRBJ1-1|TRBV4-1|NA
TGCGCCAGCAGCCAAGGGAACAGGGGGCGCGTTGCTTTCTTT
CASSQGNRGRVAFF
>TRBD1|TRBJ2-7|TRBV6-1|NA
TGTGCCAGCAGTGAGGGGACAGACTTATACGAGCAGTACTTC
CASSEGTDLYEQYF
>TRBD2|TRBJ2-1|TRBV6-5|NA
TGTGCCAGCAGCACTAGCGGGAGTCGATACAATGAGCAGTTCTTC
CASSTSGSRYNEQFF
>NA|TRBJ1-1|TRBV6-5|NA
TGTGCCAGCAGACTTCTGGGCCCAGACGCTGAAGCTTTCTTT
CASRLLGPDAEAFF
>NA|TRBJ2-6|TRBV7-3|NA
TGTGCCAGCAGCCCACAGGGTACTGGGGCCAACGTCCTGACTTTC
CASSPQGTGANVLTF
>NA|TRBJ2-5|TRBV18|NA
TGTGCCAGCTCACGGACTCTCCAAGAGACCCAGTACTTC
CASSRTLQETQYF
>TRBD1|TRBJ1-1|TRBV15|NA
TGTGCCACCAGCGTCCAGGGGGAGGCGGTCTCTGAAGCTTTCTTT
CATSVQGEAVSEAFF
>TRBD1|TRBJ1-1|TRBV4-1|NA
TGCGCCAGCAGCCAAGGCTTAGACAGGGTGGCTTTCTTT
CASSQGLDRVAFF
>NA|TRBJ1-1|TRBV6-2/TRBV6-3|NA
TGTGCCAGCAGTTCAGGGGTCCTGATAGAAGGAGCTTTCTTT
CASSSGVLIEGAFF
>NA|TRBJ1-1|TRBV12-3/TRBV12-4|NA
TGTGCCAGCAGGCCCGGCGTCAGGGCGAGAGCTTTCTTT
CASRPGVRARAFF
>NA|TRBJ1-1|TRBV7-2|NA
TGTGCCAGCAGCTTATCCATGAACACTGAAGCTTTCTTT
CASSLSMNTEAFF
>TRBD2|TRBJ2-1|TRBV2|few
TGTGCCAGCACAACCACCGGGACTACCACCTACAATGAGCAGTTCTTC
CASTTTGTTTYNEQFF
>NA|TRBJ2-7|TRBV4-1|NA
TGCGCCAGCAGCCACGCTCGGAAGGGGGTGTCCTACGAGCAGTACTTC
CASSHARKGVSYEQYF
>NA|TRBJ1-1|TRBV5-1|NA
TGCGCCAGCAGCTTTTTCATGAACACTGAAGCTTTCTTT
CASSFFMNTEAFF
>NA|TRBJ2-1|TRBV2|NA
TGTGCCAACAAGGGGGGGGATGTGAGTGAGCAGTTCTTC
CANKGGDVSEQFF
>TRBD2|TRBJ2-1|TRBV3-1/TRBV3-2|NA
TGTGCCAGCACCAGCAGACTAGCGGGGGGGTTGAATGAGCAGTTCTTC
CASTSRLAGGLNEQFF
>NA|TRBJ1-2|TRBV6-2/TRBV6-3|NA
TGTGCCAGCAGTTACTCGTCCCAAAACTATGGCTACACCTTC
CASSYSSQNYGYTF
>TRBD2|TRBJ2-1|TRBV27|once
TGTGCCAGCAGTCCTCTACTAGCGGGGGGCGAGCAGTTCTTC
CASSPLLAGGEQFF
>TRBD1|TRBJ1-1|TRBV6-5|NA
TGTGCCATCCGACAGGGAATGAACACTGAAGCTTTCTTT
CAIRQGMNTEAFF
>TRBD1|TRBJ2-5|TRBV7-2|NA
TGTGCCAGCAGCTTCGCAGGGGGTGAGGAGACCCAGTACTTC
CASSFAGGEETQYF
>TRBD2|TRBJ2-5|TRBV7-2|NA
TGTGCCAGCAGCTTAGCCACTAGACTAGCGGGGGGGCCGGGGACCCAGTACTTC
CASSLATRLAGGPGTQYF
>TRBD2|TRBJ2-5|TRBV14|few
TGTGCCAGCAGCCGTGGGACTAGCGGGAGGTCAGAGACCCAGTACTTC
CASSRGTSGRSETQYF
>NA|TRBJ1-4|TRBV9|once
TGTGCCAGCAGCGGTACCGGCGGCACTAATGAAAAACTGTTTTTT
CASSGTGGTNEKLFF
>NA|TRBJ1-4|TRBV5-5|NA
TGTGCCAGCAGCCTCGGGGTGGGGATCGGAGAAAAACTGTTTTTT
CASSLGVGIGEKLFF
>NA|TRBJ2-5|TRBV5-1|NA
TGCGCCAGCAGCGTACAGACAGACCAAGAGACCCAGTACTTC
CASSVQTDQETQYF
>NA|TRBJ2-1|TRBV27|NA
TGTGCCAGCAGTTTATCGGAGGGGAATGAGCAGTTCTTC
CASSLSEGNEQFF
>NA|TRBJ2-6|TRBV9|NA
TGTGCCAGCAGCGTAGTAGGGACACCTGGGGCCAACGTCCTGACTTTC
CASSVVGTPGANVLTF
>TRBD1|TRBJ1-1|TRBV6-5|NA
TGTGCCAGCAGTTCACAGGGGATGAACACTGAAGCTTTCTTT
CASSSQGMNTEAFF